This T cell receptor (beta chain) was sequenced for a study of PD-1 blockade in classical Hodgkin lymphoma. Findings of the study overall: The CD4+ diversity rise by C4D1 was clearest in complete responders. Reports described newly diagnosed patients as having lower baseline TCR diversity than healthy donors. Nothing has yet pinned down what causes the repertoire differences, possibly disease activity or prior therapy.

Some clones are missing from TCRdb's copy, which holds only in-frame ones; the method was immunoSEQ multiplex PCR. The data show about 27,000 clones, over 60% seen once. As for this clone: Its antigen is undetermined.

Time point noted: cycle 4 day 1 (C4D1), after 5 to 7 weeks of nivolumab. Brentuximab vedotin exposure varied among the patients, all of whom had relapsed after autologous stem cell transplantation. The CDR3 is 14 amino acids. The J segment lost 4 bases and the V segment lost 4 bases, leaving 4 bases of the junction unmatched. Germline CDR1 reads MDHEN; CDR2 reads SYDVKM. This TCR derives from a human donor with classical Hodgkin lymphoma. This chain links TRBV28 with TRBJ1-1; TRBD1 aligns across 9 bases. The sequencing here drew on peripheral blood mononuclear cells (PBMCs), taken before the fourth cycle of nivolumab. Written as DNA, the CDR3 is TGTGCCAGCAGTTCGGGACAGGGATTCACTGAAGCTTTCTTT. This gives the protein CASSSGQGFTEAFF.